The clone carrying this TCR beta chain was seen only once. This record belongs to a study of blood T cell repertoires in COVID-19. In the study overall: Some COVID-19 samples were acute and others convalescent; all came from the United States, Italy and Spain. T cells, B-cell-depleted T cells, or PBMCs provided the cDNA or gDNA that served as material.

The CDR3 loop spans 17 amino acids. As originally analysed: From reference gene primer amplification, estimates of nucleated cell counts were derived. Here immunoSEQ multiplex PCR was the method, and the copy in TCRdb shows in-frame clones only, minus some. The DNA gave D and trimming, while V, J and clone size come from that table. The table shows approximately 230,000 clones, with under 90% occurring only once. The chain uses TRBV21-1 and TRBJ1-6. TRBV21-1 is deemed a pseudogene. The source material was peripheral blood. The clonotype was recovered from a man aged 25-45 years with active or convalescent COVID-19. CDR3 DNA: TGTGCCAGCAGCAAACGGCGGGGGCGGGGAGGCGATTCACCCCTCCACTTT. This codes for CASSKRRGRGGDSPLHF.